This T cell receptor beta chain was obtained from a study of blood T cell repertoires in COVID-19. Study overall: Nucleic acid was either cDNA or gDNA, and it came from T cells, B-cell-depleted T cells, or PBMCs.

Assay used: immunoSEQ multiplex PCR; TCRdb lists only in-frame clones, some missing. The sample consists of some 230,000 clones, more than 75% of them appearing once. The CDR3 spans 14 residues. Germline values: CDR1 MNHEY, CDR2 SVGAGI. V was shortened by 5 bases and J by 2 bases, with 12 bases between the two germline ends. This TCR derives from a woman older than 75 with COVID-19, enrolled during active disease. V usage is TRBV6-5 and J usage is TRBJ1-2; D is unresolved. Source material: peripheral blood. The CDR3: CASSPGGPNYGYTF. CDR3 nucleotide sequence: TGTGCCAGCAGTCCAGGAGGGCCAAACTATGGCTACACCTTC.